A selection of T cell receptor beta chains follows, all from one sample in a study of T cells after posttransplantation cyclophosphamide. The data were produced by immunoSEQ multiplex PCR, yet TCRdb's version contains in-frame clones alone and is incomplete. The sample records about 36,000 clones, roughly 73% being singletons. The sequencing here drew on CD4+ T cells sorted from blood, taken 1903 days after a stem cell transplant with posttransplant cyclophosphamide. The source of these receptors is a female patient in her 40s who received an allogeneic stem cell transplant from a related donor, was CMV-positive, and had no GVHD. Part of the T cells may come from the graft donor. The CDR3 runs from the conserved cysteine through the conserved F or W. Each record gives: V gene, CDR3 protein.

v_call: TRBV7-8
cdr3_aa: CASSPVGGGLTEAFF

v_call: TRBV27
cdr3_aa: CASSLIRGGNSPLHF

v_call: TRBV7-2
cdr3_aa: CASSITGTSGGRNEQFF

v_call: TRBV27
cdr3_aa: CASSFLSRGLSYNSPLHF

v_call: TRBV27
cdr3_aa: CASRSDMGRGEQYF

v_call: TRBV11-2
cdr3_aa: CASSTQTSGGPTQYF

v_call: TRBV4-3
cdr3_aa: CASSQSPHDRGNSPLHF

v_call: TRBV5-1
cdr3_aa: CASSRTGENTEAFF

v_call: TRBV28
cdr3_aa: CASRGGGVGSDTQYF

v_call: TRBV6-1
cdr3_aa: CASIRTGGNYGYTF

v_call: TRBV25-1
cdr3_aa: CASSDPSGGAGEKLFF

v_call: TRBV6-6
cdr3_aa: CASTPPGSGANVLTF

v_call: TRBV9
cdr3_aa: CASSVVSTGELFF

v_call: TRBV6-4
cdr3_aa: CASSDSDRDYYGYTF

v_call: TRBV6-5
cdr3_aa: CASSYSRGPQGTEAFF

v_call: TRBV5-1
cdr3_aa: CASSRDRAVYEQYF

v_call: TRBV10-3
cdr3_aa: CAISESTHWRVETQYF

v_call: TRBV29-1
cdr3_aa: CSVVRHLSSGNTIYF

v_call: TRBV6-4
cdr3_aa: CASSESPTGHTNTGELFF

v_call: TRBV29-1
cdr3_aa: CSVERGANAQYF

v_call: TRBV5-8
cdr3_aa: CASPWSSGPPTEAFF

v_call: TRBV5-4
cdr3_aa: CASSLVSNRGSPLHF

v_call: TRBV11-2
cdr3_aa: CASSSIAGQGAGTSAFF

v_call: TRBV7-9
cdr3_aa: CASSLFVRSDYGYTF

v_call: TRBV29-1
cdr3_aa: CSVKNGGYTF

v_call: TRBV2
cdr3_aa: CASRGPGGRTSFF

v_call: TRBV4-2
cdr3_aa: CASSQGGDGRNTIYF

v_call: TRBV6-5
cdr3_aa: CASSFDRGGYEQYF

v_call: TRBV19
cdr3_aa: CASSISLITDTQYF

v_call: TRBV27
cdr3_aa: CASSSASGFQETQYF

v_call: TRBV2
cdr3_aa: CASRIQGAANEKLFF

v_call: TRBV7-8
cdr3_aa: CASSFLPDRAINQPQHF

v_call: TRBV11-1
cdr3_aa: CASSLASQGPERSGNTIYF

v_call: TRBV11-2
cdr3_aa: CASSHRDRGDYGYTF

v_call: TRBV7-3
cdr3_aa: CASSPSGIRTDTQYF

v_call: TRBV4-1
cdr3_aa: CASSLLLTGTGDTEAFF

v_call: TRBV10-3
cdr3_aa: CAINIQGIDYEQYF

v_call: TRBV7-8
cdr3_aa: CASSLGSVEPQHF

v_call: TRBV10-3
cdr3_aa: CAISEGGSNQPQHF

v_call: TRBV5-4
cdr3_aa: CASSSRPSGVADTQYF

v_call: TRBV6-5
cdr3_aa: CASSYLRGTEAFF

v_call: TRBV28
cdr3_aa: CASSPAGTINEKLFF

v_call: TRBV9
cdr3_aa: CASSLQGDFGVDTQYF

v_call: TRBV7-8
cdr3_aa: CASSLSLRDRATGELFF

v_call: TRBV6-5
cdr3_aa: CASRAANEKLFF